The clone carrying this T cell receptor beta chain was found many times. Its antigen is not identified. The CDR3 sequence is 12 residues long. Trimming left V 3 bases short and J 5 bases short, with 8 bases between. TCRdb independently ran MiXCR on the RT-PCR reads; one entry per CDR3 protein. The table shows over 650,000 distinct CDR3 sequences, with under 20% occurring only once. These data come from a study of response to subunit inactivated influenza vaccine. General study points: It was suggested by the authors that few new T cells are recruited by each seasonal influenza vaccination.

The clonotype comes from a man aged 50-59 years who received an inactivated influenza vaccine. Sequencing was performed on PBMCs from blood, taken 5 to 6 days after vaccination. The chain combines TRBV12-3 or TRBV12-4 with TRBJ2-7; D is uncertain. The CDR3 here is CASSFVSDEQYF. The CDR3, as DNA: TGTGCCAGCAGTTTCGTGTCGGACGAGCAGTACTTC.